The TCR beta chain under discussion was sequenced for a study of blood T cell repertoires in COVID-19. Study summary: Both acute and convalescent COVID-19 samples were obtained from the United States, Italy and Spain. In each case, the material was cDNA or gDNA derived from T cells, B-cell-depleted T cells, or PBMCs.

In the source study's methods: The assay estimated nucleated cells by amplifying reference gene primers. Data came from immunoSEQ multiplex PCR; TCRdb stores just in-frame clones and leaves some out. V, J and clone size are those of that table, while D and trimming were read from the DNA. The sample lists about 250,000 clones; around 80% were seen once. The V and J ends lost 9 bases and 7 bases, in that order; junction bases with no gene match: 5. CDR3 length equals 13 residues. This chain connects TRBV12-3 or TRBV12-4 to TRBJ1-6; 8 nucleotides match TRBD1. The receptor's source is an older man with acute or convalescent COVID-19. Specimen: peripheral blood. The CDR3 protein is CASGQGANSPLHF. For the CDR3, the DNA is TGTGCCAGTGGGCAGGGGGCAAATTCACCCCTCCACTTT.